Here is one T cell receptor (beta chain) with its context. Its target antigen remains unknown. No base quality values were provided; no much bigger clone lies one nucleotide off. TCRbeta CDR3 regions were amplified from genomic DNA by means of the immunoSEQ Assay, a bias-controlled multiplex PCR. Regarding the original processing steps: Within the assay, amplification of reference gene primers was used to estimate how many nucleated cells each sample contained. Sequence reads were collapsed and filtered to measure the absolute abundance of every unique TCRbeta CDR3 rearrangement. Productive Simpson clonality was computed per sample as the square root of Simpson's diversity index over productive rearrangements. The source is immuneACCESS, and TCRdb retained only in-frame sequences with V and J called. Part of the clones is not carried over; for the studies checked, unresolved V genes explain less than half of this, and the remainder is unexplained. Clonal size and the V and J genes are those of that table, whereas D and trimming came from the DNA. The sample profile shows roughly 340,000 clones; 90% to 95% of them were found once. Of the sample, roughly 3% is held by the ten largest clones.

This sample stems from a study of blood T cell repertoires in COVID-19 (dated by TCRdb to about 2020). Study-wide context: Samples from collaborators originated in the United States, Italy and Spain and spanned both the acute and convalescent phases of COVID-19. The prospective study material was composed of cDNA or gDNA derived from T cells, B-cell-depleted T cells, or PBMCs. Deeply sampled blood TCRbeta repertoires from subjects exposed to, actively infected with, or recovered from COVID-19 were included in the dataset. The repertoires were made available in a free public database intended to serve as a resource for research on the immune response to SARS-CoV-2. Samples were obtained from the ongoing ImmuneRACE study (first 160 participants) and from roughly 1,300 subjects provided by 6 global collaborators. Nearly every sample came with metadata listing a de-identified subject ID, COVID-19 status, age in years and sex. Where available, HLA class I and class II types were taken from metadata supplied by the sample provider and were not determined by assay-based typing. Here is what the overall study found, with its caveats: How much clinical and demographic metadata was included differed by source and by participant, and the metadata was provided uncurated.

V lost 8 bases and J lost 1 base; the stretch between them is 14 bases long. Taken from the germline V gene, the CDR1 and CDR2 loops are SQVTM and ANQGSEA. Inclusive of the bounding cysteine and phenylalanine, the CDR3 is 13 residues long. The retained sequence is limited to the CDR3, 39 bases, with the frame set at the first base. A second Seattle source provided samples from volunteer blood donors who had recovered from COVID-19. Each collaborating institution followed its own protocols to collect whole blood in K2EDTA tubes. For TCRbeta analysis, collaborator samples were shipped as frozen whole blood, as isolated PBMCs, or as DNA extracted from either sample type.

This sequence originates from a woman between 18 and 29 years old who had recovered from COVID-19. The sequenced sample was peripheral blood. The sequence links TRBV29-1 to TRBJ1-2, and the D gene may be TRBD1, 6 bases matching. This receptor has the CDR3 CSSLDRFNYGYTF. Read as DNA, the sequence is TGCAGCAGCCTGGACAGATTTAACTATGGCTACACCTTC.